This TCR beta chain was sequenced during a study of T cells in Graves' hyperthyroidism and ophthalmopathy. This clonotype was picked up many times. Researchers took RNA transcripts and amplified the TCR beta CDR3 regions from them. First-round RT-PCR of the TCR CDR3 relied on the HTBI primer set. TCRdb recomputed calls from the multiplex PCR reads with MiXCR, one row per CDR3 protein. The top ten clones hold about 11% of a sample with approximately 520,000 distinct CDR3 sequences, around a quarter of them seen once. Exclusion followed for patients with uncontrolled infection, other autoimmune disease, pregnancy or lactation. This CDR3 is built from 18 residues. From germline, CDR1 is MNHEY and CDR2 SVGEGT. Trimming left V 0 bases short and J 3 bases short, with 20 bases between.

The TCR was taken from a young woman with Graves' ophthalmopathy. Sequencing was done on a sample of blood. This rearrangement joins TRBV6-2 or TRBV6-3 to TRBJ1-1, with TRBD1 as a possible D gene (6 bases). This chain's CDR3 is CASSYSNFPGEGDTEAFF. As DNA, the CDR3 is TGTGCCAGCAGTTACTCGAATTTCCCAGGGGAGGGAGACACTGAAGCTTTCTTT.